The 6 T cell receptor beta chains below were found in one sample sequenced in a study of blood T cell repertoires in COVID-19. The protocol was immunoSEQ multiplex PCR, while the TCRdb copy is restricted to in-frame clones and leaves out a portion. The repertoire holds fewer than 150,000 clones, with around nine tenths as singletons. The source material was peripheral blood. The source of these receptors is a human donor in a cohort sampled during active COVID-19.

This clone was seen only a few times. This chain uses TRBV28 with TRBJ2-1; TRBD1 might be the D (6 bases). The CDR3 loop spans 15 amino acids. V was shortened by 7 bases and J by 5 bases, with 18 bases between the two germline ends. Germline CDR1 reads MDHEN; CDR2 reads SYDVKM. CDR3 sequence reads: CASTMGARSNNEQFF. CDR3 nucleotides: TGTGCCAGCACCATGGGGGCGAGATCCAACAATGAGCAGTTCTTC.

The chain carries TRBV4-1 and TRBJ2-7; maybe TRBD2 (6 bases). V was shortened by 4 bases and J by 7 bases, with 17 bases between the two germline ends. Germline V gene sequence: CDR1 MGHRA, CDR2 YSYEKL. This CDR3 comprises 14 residues. CDR3 in DNA: TGCGCCAGCAGCCCACTAGCTACCGTGAGTGAGCAGTACTTC. It encodes CASSPLATVSEQYF.

The V gene is TRBV4-1, the J gene TRBJ2-7; TRBD1 aligns across 9 bases. Germline assignment: CDR1 MGHRA and CDR2 YSYEKL. The CDR3 is made up of 16 amino acids. The V segment lost 0 bases and the J segment 4 bases; nucleotides outside the gene matches: 7. The CDR3 DNA sequence: TGCGCCAGCAGCCAAGAGGTACAGGGGGCGCGGTACGAGCAGTACTTC. Translating gives CASSQEVQGARYEQYF.

This chain links TRBV25-1 with TRBJ2-2; TRBD2 aligns across 10 bases. The junction had 7 bases not matched to a gene; V was cut back by 4 bases and J by 5 bases. This CDR3 spans 16 amino acids. In germline, CDR1 is MGHDK, CDR2 SYGVNS. Here the CDR3 reads CASSVGGSGGTGELFF. Written as DNA, the CDR3 is TGTGCCAGCAGTGTGGGAGGTAGCGGGGGGACCGGGGAGCTGTTTTTT.

A note on this clone: A single base separates this from a much larger clone, so it may be a read error. The gene calls are TRBV7-9 and TRBJ1-1, with D perhaps TRBD1 (5 bases). V was trimmed by 1 base and J by 1 base, leaving 7 bases between them. Germline CDR1 SEHNR, CDR2 FQNEAQ (reference sequence). This CDR3 is 14 amino acids long. Here the CDR3 DNA reads TGTGCCAGCAGCTTAGGCGGGGGGAACACTGAAGCTTTCTTT. Encoded protein: CASSLGGGNTEAFF.

This clone was observed a handful of times. This chain links TRBV5-1 with TRBJ1-6, with 7 nucleotides matching TRBD1. The length of the CDR3 is 13 residues. J gave up 8 bases and V 4 bases, and 3 bases lay outside the gene matches. The germline gives CDR1 SGHRS, CDR2 YFSETQ. CDR3 nucleotides: TGCGCCAGCAGCCCCGACAGGGATTCACCCCTCCACTTT. This gives the protein CASSPDRDSPLHF.